The 21 T cell receptor beta chains below come from one sample, sequenced in a study of T-cell reconstitution after alpha-beta-depleted transplantation in children. Library preparation (for TCRbeta) was performed with unique molecular identifiers. Each CDR3 protein gets one entry after TCRdb re-called the PCR reads with MiXCR. The sample records over 450,000 distinct CDR3 sequences, under 12% being singletons. Sequenced material: PBMCs, taken before TCRalphabeta/CD19-depleted stem cell transplant. The receptors come from a child aged 2 to 15 with inherited bone marrow failure, due to receive a stem cell transplant.

At least ten counts were recorded for this clonotype. This chain uses TRBV20-1 with TRBJ2-2; 8 bases line up with TRBD2. With 0 bases clipped from V and 0 bases from J, the junction kept 6 bases outside the gene matches. The length of the CDR3 is 17 residues. CDR1 is DFQATT, CDR2 SNEGSKA, per germline (reference sequence). The CDR3 region has the DNA TGCAGTGCTAGAGATATAGCGGGATTGGCGAACACCGGGGAGCTGTTTTTT. This gives the protein CSARDIAGLANTGELFF.

This clonotype was seen ten or more times. The chain carries TRBV12-3 or TRBV12-4 and TRBJ1-1, with D uncertain. The CDR3 totals 15 residues. The V and J ends lost 5 bases and 7 bases respectively, with 20 bases between them. The CDR3 loop reads CASSPDGSRWGEAFF. In DNA form, the CDR3 reads TGTGCCAGCAGTCCAGATGGGAGTAGGTGGGGTGAAGCTTTCTTT.

This clonotype was picked up many times. The rearrangement uses TRBV28 and TRBJ1-2; TRBD1 agrees at 11 bases. Unmatched junction bases numbered 5, after V lost 9 bases and J lost 2 bases. The CDR3 runs to 14 residues. The germline V gene encodes CDR1 MDHEN and CDR2 SYDVKM. The CDR3 protein is CASTWTGGNYGYTF. The DNA of the CDR3 is TGTGCCAGTACCTGGACAGGGGGCAACTATGGCTACACCTTC.

The sample holds many counts of this clonotype. The chain is built from TRBV10-3 and TRBJ1-1; 8 positions agree with TRBD1. Per the germline V gene, CDR1 is ENHRY and CDR2 is SYGVKD. Trimming took 8 bases from V and 5 from J; bases not matched to a gene: 4. The CDR3 has 12 amino acids. The CDR3 DNA reads TGTGCCATCGGACAGGGTCTGACTGAAGCTTTCTTT. Translating gives CAIGQGLTEAFF.

In its sample, this clonotype was seen a few times. The CDR3 spells CASSLKREYCPYEQYF. CDR3 nucleotide sequence: TGCGCCAGCAGTCTTAAGCGGGAGTATTGTCCTTACGAGCAGTACTTC. The rearrangement uses TRBV23-1 and TRBJ2-7; the match to TRBD2 covers 8 bases. TRBV23-1 carries the ORF label, with uncertain function. Germline trimming cut 4 bases from V and 4 bases from J; bases unmatched to any gene: 12. CDR3 size: 16 residues.

The chain has TRBV7-9 and TRBJ1-2, with D perhaps matching TRBD1 (5 bases). The germline CDR1 and CDR2 sequences are SEHNR and FQNEAQ (reference sequence). The CDR3 length is 15 residues. Trimming stripped 4 bases from V and 1 base from J, with 13 bases between. The chain's CDR3 is CASSSRIGVNYGYTF. The CDR3 bases are TGTGCCAGCAGCTCACGTATAGGGGTTAACTATGGCTACACCTTC.

In its sample, this clonotype was seen many times. This rearrangement joins TRBV9 to TRBJ2-1; 8 nucleotides agree with TRBD2. The CDR3 spans 17 residues. With V trimmed by 1 base and J by 2 bases, 8 bases remained unmatched. The germline gives CDR1 SGDLS, CDR2 YYNGEE. The CDR3 coding sequence is TGTGCCAGCAGCGTAAAAGGTAGCGGGAATACCTACAATGAGCAGTTCTTC. Its protein is CASSVKGSGNTYNEQFF.

This clonotype was seen many times. This chain uses TRBV5-1 with TRBJ2-5; tentatively, D is TRBD1 (5 bases). V dropped 0 bases and J dropped 5 bases, with 11 bases sitting between them. Looked up from germline, CDR1 is SGHRS and CDR2 is YFSETQ. This CDR3 contains 14 residues. In nucleotides, the CDR3 is TGCGCCAGCAGCTTGGAAAGTCCAGGGGAGACCCAGTACTTC. Its protein product is CASSLESPGETQYF.

This clonotype has ten or more counts. The chain couples TRBV5-1 to TRBJ2-3; TRBD1 aligns across 8 bases. J lost 4 bases, V lost 0 bases, and 7 bases had no gene match. CDR3 length: 16 residues. The V gene's germline CDR1 is SGHRS and CDR2 YFSETQ. CDR3 sequence (DNA): TGCGCCAGCAGCTTGGCCGGGACAGGCCCCCCAGATACGCAGTATTTT. Its translation: CASSLAGTGPPDTQYF.

This clonotype was recorded at least ten times. The genes are TRBV12-3 or TRBV12-4 and TRBJ1-5; D unresolved. The CDR3 extends over 14 amino acids. V was shortened by 0 bases and J by 10 bases, with 13 bases between the two germline ends. DNA for the CDR3: TGTGCCAGCAGTTTAGCGGAGGGCGTTACCCCCCAGCATTTT. Translating gives CASSLAEGVTPQHF.

Ten or more counts support this clonotype. J is TRBJ2-2 and V is TRBV20-1; TRBD2 aligns across 10 bases. Germline V CDR1 and CDR2: DFQATT, SNEGSKA (reference sequence). CDR3 length: 15 residues. The V segment lost 2 bases and the J segment 5 bases; nucleotides outside the gene matches: 5. The CDR3 sequence: CSARLAGGWTGELFF. Here the CDR3 DNA reads TGCAGTGCTAGATTAGCGGGAGGTTGGACCGGGGAGCTGTTTTTT.

Ten or more counts support this clonotype. V gene TRBV27 combines with J gene TRBJ2-7; D may be TRBD2 (5 bases). Trimming took off 4 bases at V and 2 bases at J, with 9 bases between the two ends. Per germline, CDR1 MNHEY and CDR2 SMNVEV (reference sequence). The CDR3 has 13 amino acids. For the CDR3, the DNA is TGTGCCAGCAGTTGGAGGTTTACCTACGAGCAGTACTTC. Protein sequence: CASSWRFTYEQYF.

This clonotype showed up many times. The V call is TRBV29-1, the J call TRBJ2-3; no definite D call. The CDR3 runs to 13 residues. V lost 2 bases, J lost 2 bases, and 8 bases lay in between. Germline V CDR1 and CDR2: SQVTM, ANQGSEA. CDR3 in amino acids: CSVEPHNTDTQYF. DNA of the CDR3: TGCAGCGTTGAACCACACAACACAGATACGCAGTATTTT.

This clonotype was picked up a small number of times. The chain has TRBV11-2 and TRBJ2-3, with a weak D call TRBD2 (5 bases). CDR3 length: 16 amino acids. Trimming pared 7 bases from V and 3 bases from J, leaving 20 bases between. Germline loops: CDR1 SGHAT, CDR2 FQNNGV. CDR3 in amino acids: CASMPHHLAATDTQYF. Written as DNA, the CDR3 is TGTGCCAGCATGCCTCATCACCTAGCAGCAACAGATACGCAGTATTTT.

Many counts were recorded for this clonotype. V gene TRBV6-5 combines with J gene TRBJ1-2; the match to TRBD1 covers 7 bases. Looked up from germline, CDR1 is MNHEY and CDR2 is SVGAGI. CDR3 length: 15 amino acids. J lost 5 bases, V lost 0 bases, and 6 bases had no gene match. The CDR3, as DNA: TGTGCCAGCAGTTACTCGAGAGGGGGCGGATATGGCTACACCTTC. Translation gives CASSYSRGGGYGYTF.

This clonotype was counted ten times or more. Sequence at one end of the junction differs from germline and may be a read error. The chain combines TRBV28 with TRBJ2-5, with a tentative D call TRBD2 (6 bases). In germline, CDR1 is MDHEN, CDR2 SYDVKM. This CDR3 is 15 amino acids long. CDR3 nucleotides: TGTGCCAGCAGTTTGGGGGGTCTGGTCCAAGATACCCAGTACTTC. This gives the protein CASSLGGLVQDTQYF. The variable domain in full, completed from reference TRBV28 and TRBJ2-5, reads DVKVTQSSRYLVKRTGEKVFLECVQDMDHENMFWYRQDPGLGLRLIYFSYDVKMKEKGDIPEGYSVSREKKERFSLILESASTNQTSMYLCASSLGGLVQDTQYFGPGTRLLVL.

This clonotype was picked up many times. CDR3 DNA: TGTGCCAGCAGCTCGGGGACGTACCTCTCCTATAATTCACCCCTCCACTTT. Protein sequence: CASSSGTYLSYNSPLHF. The chain joins TRBV5-5 to TRBJ1-6, with a weak D call TRBD1 (5 bases). CDR1 SGHKS and CDR2 YYEKEE come from the germline V gene (reference sequence). The CDR3 totals 17 residues. The V end was cut by 3 bases, the J end by 0 bases, with 13 bases between.

This chain joins TRBV7-9 and TRBJ2-1, with a tentative D call TRBD2 (5 bases). Germline CDR1 reads SEHNR; CDR2 reads FQNEAQ (reference sequence). Trimming took 1 base from V and 5 from J, leaving 12 bases between them. The length of the CDR3 is 15 residues. CDR3 loop: CASSLVVGLNNEQFF. The CDR3 region has the DNA TGTGCCAGCAGCTTAGTGGTTGGACTCAACAATGAGCAGTTCTTC.

The rearrangement uses TRBV12-3 or TRBV12-4 and TRBJ1-5; D is ambiguous. CDR3 size: 16 residues. Trimming pared 6 bases from V and 0 bases from J, leaving 15 bases between. CDR3 region: CASSPESPYSNQPQHF. CDR3 DNA: TGTGCCAGCAGCCCCGAATCGCCCTATAGCAATCAGCCCCAGCATTTT.

This clonotype was picked up many times. The V call is TRBV15, the J call TRBJ2-7; the D gene is possibly TRBD1 (6 bases). The germline V and J ends were trimmed by 0 bases and 1 base, with 10 bases remaining between them. This CDR3 spans 15 amino acids. Germline CDR1 reads LNHNV; CDR2 reads YYDKDF (reference sequence). The CDR3 sequence: CATSRDRGNSYEQYF. The CDR3 DNA reads TGTGCCACCAGCAGAGACAGGGGAAATTCCTACGAGCAGTACTTC.

This clonotype was found many times. The chain couples TRBV5-1 to TRBJ1-5; no clear D. CDR1 is SGHRS, CDR2 YFSETQ, per germline. V was shortened by 2 bases and J by 0 bases, with 9 bases between the two germline ends. The CDR3 spans 15 residues. Written as DNA, the CDR3 is TGCGCCAGCAGCTTAGGAGACAATAGCAATCAGCCCCAGCATTTT. Translating gives CASSLGDNSNQPQHF.